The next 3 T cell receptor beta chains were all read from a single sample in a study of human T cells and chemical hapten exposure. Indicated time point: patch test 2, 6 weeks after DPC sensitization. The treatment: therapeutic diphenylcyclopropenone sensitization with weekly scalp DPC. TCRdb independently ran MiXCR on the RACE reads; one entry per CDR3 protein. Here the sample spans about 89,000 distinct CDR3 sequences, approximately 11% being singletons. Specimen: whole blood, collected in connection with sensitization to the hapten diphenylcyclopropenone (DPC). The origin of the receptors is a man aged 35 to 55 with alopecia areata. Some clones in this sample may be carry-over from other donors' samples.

The CDR3 is CASSSLAAQETQYF. The CDR3 DNA follows: TGTGCCAGCAGCTCCCTAGCGGCCCAAGAGACCCAGTACTTC. The chain links TRBV7-9 to TRBJ2-5; 7 bases are a match to TRBD2. Germline V gives CDR1 SEHNR, CDR2 FQNEAQ (reference sequence). J was trimmed by 1 base and V by 4 bases; bases with no gene match: 3. The CDR3 is 14 residues long.

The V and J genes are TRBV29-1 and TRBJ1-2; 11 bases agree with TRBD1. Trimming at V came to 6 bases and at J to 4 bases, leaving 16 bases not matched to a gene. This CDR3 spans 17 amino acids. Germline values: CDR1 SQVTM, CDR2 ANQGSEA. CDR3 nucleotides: TGCAGCGTGGTATCCCGGGACAGGGGGGATAATGTCTATGGCTACACCTTC. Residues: CSVVSRDRGDNVYGYTF.

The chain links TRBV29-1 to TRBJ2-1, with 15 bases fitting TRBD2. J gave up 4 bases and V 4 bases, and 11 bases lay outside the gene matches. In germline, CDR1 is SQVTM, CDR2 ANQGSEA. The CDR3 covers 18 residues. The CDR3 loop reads CSVGVLGLAGGRYNEQFF. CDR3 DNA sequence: TGCAGCGTTGGAGTACTTGGACTAGCGGGAGGGAGGTACAATGAGCAGTTCTTC.